Listed here is a single T cell receptor beta chain. The data are from a study of shared clonotypes between healthy human individuals. As for the study in general: Three CD4 naive, three CD4 memory, two CD8 naive and one CD8 memory plate were used per donor.

Here immunoSEQ multiplex PCR was the method, and the copy in TCRdb shows in-frame clones only, minus some. The profile shows hundreds of thousands of clones, roughly 95% of them singletons. After removal of 8 bases from V and 2 bases from J, the junction contained 1 base not matched to a gene. The CDR3 covers 13 residues. CDR1 MNHEY and CDR2 SMNVEV come from the germline V gene (reference sequence). Naive CD8 cells, CD45RO-negative and positively selected for CCR7, excluded terminally differentiated effector memory CD45RA+ cells. This sequence originates from a woman aged 25 to 39 in good health. The rearrangement links TRBV27 to TRBJ1-4; 8 positions match TRBD1. Material: naive CD8+ T cells sorted from blood. Written as DNA, the CDR3 is TGTGCCAGCCAGGGGGCCACTAATGAAAAACTGTTTTTT. This gives the protein CASQGATNEKLFF.